A single T cell receptor (beta chain) is shown here with its context. Its antigen is unidentified. The CDR3 has 15 amino acids. V was pared by 0 bases and J by 5 bases, with 13 bases between. The germline CDR1 and CDR2 sequences are KGHSH and LQKENI. The data derive from a study of T cell responses to AZD1222 COVID-19 vaccine. Overall study context: Second-dose groups at about 4 or about 12 weeks were pooled.

Sequencing used immunoSEQ multiplex PCR; TCRdb keeps in-frame clones, though not all of them. The sample gives approximately 100,000 clones, just under 95% of which show up once; less than 2.5% is in the top ten. Findings and limits, study-wide: Across the whole spike, CD4 TCRs peaked at regions 160-218 and 743-854. After the peak T cell response, and only then, were repertoires sampled.

Specimen: peripheral blood, collected on day 0 of AZD1222 vaccination. The chain couples TRBV18 to TRBJ1-1, with D maybe TRBD1 (5 bases). This sequence originates from an adult in good health. DNA for the CDR3: TGTGCCAGCTCACCACCTGGGGGATTCGGTACTGAAGCTTTCTTT. Protein: CASSPPGGFGTEAFF. The whole variable domain, filled in from reference TRBV18 and TRBJ1-1, reads NAGVMQNPRHLVRRRGQEARLRCSPMKGHSHVYWYRQLPEEGLKFMVYLQKENIIDESGMPKERFSAEFPKEGPSILRIQQVVRGDSAAYFCASSPPGGFGTEAFFGQGTRLTVV.